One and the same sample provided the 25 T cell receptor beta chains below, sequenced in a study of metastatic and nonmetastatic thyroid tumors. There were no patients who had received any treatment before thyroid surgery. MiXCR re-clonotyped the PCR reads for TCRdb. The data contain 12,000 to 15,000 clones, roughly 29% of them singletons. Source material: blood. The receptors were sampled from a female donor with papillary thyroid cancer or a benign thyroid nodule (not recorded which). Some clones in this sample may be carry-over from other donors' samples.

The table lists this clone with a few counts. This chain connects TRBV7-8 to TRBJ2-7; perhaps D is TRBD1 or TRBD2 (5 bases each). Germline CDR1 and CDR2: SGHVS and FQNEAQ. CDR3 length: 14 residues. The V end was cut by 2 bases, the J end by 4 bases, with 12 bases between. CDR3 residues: CASSLPGWGYEQYF. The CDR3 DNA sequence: TGTGCCAGCAGCTTACCAGGCTGGGGGTACGAGCAGTACTTC. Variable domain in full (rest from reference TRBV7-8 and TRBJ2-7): GAGVSQSPRYKVAKRGQDVALRCDPISGHVSLFWYQQALGQGPEFLTYFQNEAQLDKSGLPSDRFFAERPEGSVSTLKIQRTQQEDSAVYLCASSLPGWGYEQYFGPGTRLTVT.

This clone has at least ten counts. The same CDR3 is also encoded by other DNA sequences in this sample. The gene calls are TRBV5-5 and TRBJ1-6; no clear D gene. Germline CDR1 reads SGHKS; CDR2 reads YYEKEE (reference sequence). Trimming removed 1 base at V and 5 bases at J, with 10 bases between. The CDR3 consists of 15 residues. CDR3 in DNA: TGTGCCAGCAGCTTGAGTGGACGTAATAATTCACCCCTCCACTTT. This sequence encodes CASSLSGRNNSPLHF.

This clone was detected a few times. Written as DNA, the CDR3 is TGTGCCAGCAGTTTATCATCTCACAGGGACTATGGCTACACCTTC. Protein sequence: CASSLSSHRDYGYTF. The chain employs TRBV27 and TRBJ1-2; D may be TRBD1 (6 bases). The germline V gene encodes CDR1 MNHEY and CDR2 SMNVEV (reference sequence). This CDR3 spans 15 amino acids. Deletions cut 0 bases from V and 3 bases from J, with 11 bases between.

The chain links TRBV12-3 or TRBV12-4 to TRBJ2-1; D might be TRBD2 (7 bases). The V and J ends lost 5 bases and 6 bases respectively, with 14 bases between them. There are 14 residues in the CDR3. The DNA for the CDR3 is TGTGCCAGCAGTACCGCGGGGGCGCGCAATGAGCAGTTCTTC. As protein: CASSTAGARNEQFF.

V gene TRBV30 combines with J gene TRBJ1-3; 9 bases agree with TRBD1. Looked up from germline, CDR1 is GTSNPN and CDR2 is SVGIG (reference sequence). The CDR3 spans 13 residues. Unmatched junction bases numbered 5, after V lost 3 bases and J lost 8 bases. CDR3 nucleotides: TGTGCCTGGAGCACAGGGGGCTTAGACACCATATATTTT. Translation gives CAWSTGGLDTIYF.

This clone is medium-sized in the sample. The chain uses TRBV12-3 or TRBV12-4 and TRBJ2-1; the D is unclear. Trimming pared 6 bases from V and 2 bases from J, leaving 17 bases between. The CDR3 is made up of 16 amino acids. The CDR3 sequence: CASSYNLLSTYNEQFF. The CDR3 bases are TGTGCCAGCAGCTATAACCTCCTGAGTACCTACAATGAGCAGTTCTTC.

This CDR3 reads CASSQRSTGNTEAFF. The CDR3 coding sequence is TGCGCCAGCAGCCAACGCTCGACTGGGAACACTGAAGCTTTCTTT. The chain links TRBV4-3 to TRBJ1-1; D call uncertain. The CDR3 has 15 residues. In germline, CDR1 is LGHNA, CDR2 YSLEER. Deletions cut 2 bases from V and 1 base from J, with 11 bases between.

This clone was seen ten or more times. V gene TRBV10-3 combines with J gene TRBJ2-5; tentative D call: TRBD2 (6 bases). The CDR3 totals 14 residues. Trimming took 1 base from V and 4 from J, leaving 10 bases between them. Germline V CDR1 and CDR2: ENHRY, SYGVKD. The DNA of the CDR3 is TGTGCCATCAGTGAGTTGATCGGGGGAGAGACCCAGTACTTC. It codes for CAISELIGGETQYF.

CDR3 protein: CASSPRPEAGLLSGANVLTF. The CDR3 DNA follows: TGTGCCAGCAGCCCTCGCCCCGAGGCGGGGTTACTCTCTGGGGCCAACGTCCTGACTTTC. This sequence joins TRBV13 and TRBJ2-6; TRBD2 is a possible D gene (6 bases). Trimming left V 5 bases short and J 0 bases short, with 23 bases between. The CDR3 extends over 20 amino acids. Germline CDR1 is PRHDT and CDR2 is FYEKMQ (reference sequence).

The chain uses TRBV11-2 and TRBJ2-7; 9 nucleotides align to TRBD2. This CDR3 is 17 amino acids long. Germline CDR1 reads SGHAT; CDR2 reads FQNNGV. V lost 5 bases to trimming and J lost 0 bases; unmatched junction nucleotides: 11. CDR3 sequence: CASSLPLTSGSSYEQYF. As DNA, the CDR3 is TGTGCCAGCAGCCTCCCTTTGACTAGCGGTAGCTCCTACGAGCAGTACTTC.

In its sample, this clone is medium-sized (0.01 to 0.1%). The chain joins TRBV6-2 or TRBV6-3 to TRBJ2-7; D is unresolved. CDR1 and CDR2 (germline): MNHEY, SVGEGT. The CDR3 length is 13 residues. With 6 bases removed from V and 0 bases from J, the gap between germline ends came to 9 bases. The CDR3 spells CASRADGSYEQYF. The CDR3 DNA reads TGTGCCAGCAGAGCCGACGGCTCCTACGAGCAGTACTTC.

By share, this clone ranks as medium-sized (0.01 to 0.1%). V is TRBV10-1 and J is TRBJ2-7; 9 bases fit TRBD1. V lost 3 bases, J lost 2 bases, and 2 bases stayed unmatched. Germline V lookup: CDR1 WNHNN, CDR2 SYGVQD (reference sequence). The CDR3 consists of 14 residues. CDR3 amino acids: CASSEGQGPYEQYF. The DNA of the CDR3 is TGCGCCAGCAGTGAAGGACAGGGGCCCTACGAGCAGTACTTC.

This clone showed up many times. Written as DNA, the CDR3 is TGTGCCAGCAGCTTGGGGCGGGGCAAACACGAGCAGTACTTC. Translation: CASSLGRGKHEQYF. J is TRBJ2-7 and V is TRBV5-5; a weak D match, TRBD2 (6 bases). The CDR3 totals 14 residues. Between the trimmed V and J ends, which lost 0 bases and 5 bases, there was a span of 12 bases. From germline, CDR1 is SGHKS and CDR2 YYEKEE (reference sequence). Based on the CDR3 plus reference TRBV5-5 and TRBJ2-7, the full variable domain is DAGVTQSPTHLIKTRGQQVTLRCSPISGHKSVSWYQQVLGQGPQFIFQYYEKEERGRGNFPDRFSARQFPNYSSELNVNALLLGDSALYLCASSLGRGKHEQYFGPGTRLTVT.

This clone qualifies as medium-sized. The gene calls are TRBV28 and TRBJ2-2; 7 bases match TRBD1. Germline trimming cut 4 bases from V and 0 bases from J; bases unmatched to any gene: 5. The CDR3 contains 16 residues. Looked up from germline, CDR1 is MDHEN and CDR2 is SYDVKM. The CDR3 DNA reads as TGTGCCAGCAGTTCCTACAGGGGCACGAACACCGGGGAGCTGTTTTTT. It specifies CASSSYRGTNTGELFF.

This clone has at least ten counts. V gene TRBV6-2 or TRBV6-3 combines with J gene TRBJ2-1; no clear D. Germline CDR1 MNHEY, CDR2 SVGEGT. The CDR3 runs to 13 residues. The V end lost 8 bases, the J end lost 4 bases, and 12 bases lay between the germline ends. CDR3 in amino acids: CASVDPPYNEQFF. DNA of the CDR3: TGTGCCAGCGTTGACCCCCCTTACAATGAGCAGTTCTTC.

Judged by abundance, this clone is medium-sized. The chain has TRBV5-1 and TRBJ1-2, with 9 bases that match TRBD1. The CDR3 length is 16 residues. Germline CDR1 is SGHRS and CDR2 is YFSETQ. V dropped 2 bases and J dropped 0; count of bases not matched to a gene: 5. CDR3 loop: CASSFGQGPPNYGYTF. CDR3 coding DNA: TGCGCCAGCAGCTTTGGACAGGGGCCCCCTAACTATGGCTACACCTTC.

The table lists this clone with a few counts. The CDR3 protein is CASRVPPGELFF. The DNA for the CDR3 is TGTGCCAGCAGGGTACCCCCCGGGGAGCTGTTTTTT. J is TRBJ2-2 and V is TRBV2; D gene ambiguous. Trimming pared 6 bases from V and 6 bases from J, leaving 8 bases between. From germline, CDR1 is SNHLY and CDR2 FYNNEI. The CDR3 has 12 residues. The full variable domain, with the rest looked up from reference TRBV2 and TRBJ2-2, is EPEVTQTPSHQVTQMGQEVILRCVPISNHLYFYWYRQILGQKVEFLVSFYNNEISEKSEIFDDQFSVERPDGSNFTLKIRSTKLEDSAMYFCASRVPPGELFFGEGSRLTVL.

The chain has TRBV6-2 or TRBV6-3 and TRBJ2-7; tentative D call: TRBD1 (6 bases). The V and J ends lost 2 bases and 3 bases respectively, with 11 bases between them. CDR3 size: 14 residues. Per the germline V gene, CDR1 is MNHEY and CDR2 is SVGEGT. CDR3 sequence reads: CASSYRPGVYEQYF. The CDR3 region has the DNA TGTGCCAGCAGTTACCGCCCAGGGGTCTACGAGCAGTACTTC.

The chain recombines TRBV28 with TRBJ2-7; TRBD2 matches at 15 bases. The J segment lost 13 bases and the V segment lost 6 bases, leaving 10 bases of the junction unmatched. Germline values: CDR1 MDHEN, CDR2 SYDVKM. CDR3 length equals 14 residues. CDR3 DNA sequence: TGTGCCAGCAGGGGACTAGCGGGGGGCTCGGGTTACTACTTC. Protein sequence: CASRGLAGGSGYYF.

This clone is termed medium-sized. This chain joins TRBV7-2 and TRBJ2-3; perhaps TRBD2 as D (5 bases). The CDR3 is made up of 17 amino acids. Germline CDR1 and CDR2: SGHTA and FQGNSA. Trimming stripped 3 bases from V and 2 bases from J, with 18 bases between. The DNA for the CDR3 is TGTGCCAGCAGCTTGGCTCCCCCGGGGTCTAACACAGATACGCAGTATTTT. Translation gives CASSLAPPGSNTDTQYF. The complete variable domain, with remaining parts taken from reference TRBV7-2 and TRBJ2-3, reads GAGVSQSPSNKVTEKGKDVELRCDPISGHTALYWYRQSLGQGLEFLIYFQGNSAPDKSGLPSDRFSAERTGGSVSTLTIQRTQQEDSAVYLCASSLAPPGSNTDTQYFGPGTRLTVL.

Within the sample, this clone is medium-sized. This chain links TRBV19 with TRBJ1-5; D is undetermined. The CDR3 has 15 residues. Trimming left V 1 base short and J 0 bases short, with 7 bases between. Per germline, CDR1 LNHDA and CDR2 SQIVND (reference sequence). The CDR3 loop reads CASSIGHLSNQPQHF. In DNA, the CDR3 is TGTGCCAGTAGTATAGGACATCTTAGCAATCAGCCCCAGCATTTT.

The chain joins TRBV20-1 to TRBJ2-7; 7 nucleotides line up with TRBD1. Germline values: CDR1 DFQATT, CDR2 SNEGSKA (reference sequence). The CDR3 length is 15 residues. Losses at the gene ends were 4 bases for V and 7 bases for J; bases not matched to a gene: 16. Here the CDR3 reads CSAIGTVGKAREQYF. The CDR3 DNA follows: TGCAGTGCTATCGGGACAGTGGGCAAAGCGAGAGAGCAGTACTTC.

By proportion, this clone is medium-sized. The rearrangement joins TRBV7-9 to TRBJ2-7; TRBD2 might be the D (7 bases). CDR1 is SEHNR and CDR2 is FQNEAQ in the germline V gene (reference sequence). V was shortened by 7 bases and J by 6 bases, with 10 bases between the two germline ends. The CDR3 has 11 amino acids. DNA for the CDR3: TGTGCCAGCATCCGGGGGGCCGAGCAGTACTTC. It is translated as CASIRGAEQYF.

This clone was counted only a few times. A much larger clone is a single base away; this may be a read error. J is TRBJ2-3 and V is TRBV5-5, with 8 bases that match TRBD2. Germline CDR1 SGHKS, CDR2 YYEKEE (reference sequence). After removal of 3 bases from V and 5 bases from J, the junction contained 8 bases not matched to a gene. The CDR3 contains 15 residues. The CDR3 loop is CASSSDGRAGDTQYF. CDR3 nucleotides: TGTGCCAGCAGCTCGGACGGGAGGGCGGGAGATACGCAGTATTTT.

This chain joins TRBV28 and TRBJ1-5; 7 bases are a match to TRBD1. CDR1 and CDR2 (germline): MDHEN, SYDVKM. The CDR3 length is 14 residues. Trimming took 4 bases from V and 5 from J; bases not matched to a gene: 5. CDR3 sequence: CASSSRTGHQPQHF. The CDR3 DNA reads TGTGCCAGCAGTTCTAGGACAGGCCATCAGCCCCAGCATTTT. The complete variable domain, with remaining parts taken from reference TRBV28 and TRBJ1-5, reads DVKVTQSSRYLVKRTGEKVFLECVQDMDHENMFWYRQDPGLGLRLIYFSYDVKMKEKGDIPEGYSVSREKKERFSLILESASTNQTSMYLCASSSRTGHQPQHFGDGTRLSIL.